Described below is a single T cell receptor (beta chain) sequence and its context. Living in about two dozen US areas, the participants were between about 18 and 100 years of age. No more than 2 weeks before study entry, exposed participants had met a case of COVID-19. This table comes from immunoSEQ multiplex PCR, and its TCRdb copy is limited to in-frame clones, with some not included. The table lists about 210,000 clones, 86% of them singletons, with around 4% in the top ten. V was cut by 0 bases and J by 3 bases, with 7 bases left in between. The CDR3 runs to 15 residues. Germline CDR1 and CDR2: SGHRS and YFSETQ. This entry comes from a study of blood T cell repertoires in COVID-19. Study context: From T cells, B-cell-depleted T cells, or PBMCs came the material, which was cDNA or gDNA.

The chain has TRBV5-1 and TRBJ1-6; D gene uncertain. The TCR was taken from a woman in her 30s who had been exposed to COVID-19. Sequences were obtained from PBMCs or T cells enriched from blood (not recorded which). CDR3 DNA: TGCGCCAGCAGCTTGGACAGCAACTATAATTCACCCCTCCACTTT. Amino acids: CASSLDSNYNSPLHF.